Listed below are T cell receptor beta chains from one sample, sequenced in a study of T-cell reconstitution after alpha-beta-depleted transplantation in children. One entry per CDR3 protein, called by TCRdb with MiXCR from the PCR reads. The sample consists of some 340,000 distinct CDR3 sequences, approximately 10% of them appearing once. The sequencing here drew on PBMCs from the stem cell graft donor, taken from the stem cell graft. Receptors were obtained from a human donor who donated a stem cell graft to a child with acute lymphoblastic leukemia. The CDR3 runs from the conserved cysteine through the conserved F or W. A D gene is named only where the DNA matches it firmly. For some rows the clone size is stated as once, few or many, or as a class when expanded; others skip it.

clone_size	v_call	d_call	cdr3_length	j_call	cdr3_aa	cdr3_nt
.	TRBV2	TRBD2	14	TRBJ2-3	CASSRAGGSDTQYF	TGTGCCAGCAGCCGAGCGGGAGGCTCAGATACGCAGTATTTT
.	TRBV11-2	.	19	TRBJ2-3	CASNIGPGLTGGYTDTQYF	TGTGCCAGCAACATAGGACCGGGTCTCACGGGGGGCTACACAGATACGCAGTATTTT
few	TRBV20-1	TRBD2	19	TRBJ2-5	CSARTRFGKGLAVKETQYF	TGCAGTGCTAGAACGAGGTTTGGGAAGGGACTAGCGGTCAAAGAGACCCAGTACTTC
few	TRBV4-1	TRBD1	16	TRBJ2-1	CASSTARDRGWYEQFF	TGCGCCAGCAGCACCGCCCGGGACAGGGGATGGTATGAGCAGTTCTTC
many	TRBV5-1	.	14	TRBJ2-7	CASSLAKGPYEQYF	TGCGCCAGCAGCTTGGCCAAGGGACCCTACGAGCAGTACTTC
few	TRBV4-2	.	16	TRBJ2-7	CASSQNPDSSMNEQYF	TGTGCCAGCAGCCAAAACCCGGACAGCAGTATGAACGAGCAGTACTTC
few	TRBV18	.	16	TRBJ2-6	CASSLEAGSGANVLTF	TGTGCCAGCTCACTCGAGGCCGGGTCTGGGGCCAACGTCCTGACTTTC
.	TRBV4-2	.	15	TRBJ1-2	CASSQETGEDYGYTF	TGTGCCAGCAGCCAAGAGACGGGGGAAGACTATGGCTACACCTTC
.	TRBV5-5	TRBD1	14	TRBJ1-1	CASSLVGGDSGAFF	TGTGCCAGCAGCTTAGTAGGGGGCGACTCGGGAGCTTTCTTT
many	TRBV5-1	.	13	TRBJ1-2	CASSPESLRGYTF	TGCGCCAGCAGCCCGGAATCACTGCGGGGCTACACCTTC
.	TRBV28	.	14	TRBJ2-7	CASSERDNSYEQYF	TGTGCCAGCAGTGAACGGGACAACTCCTACGAGCAGTACTTC
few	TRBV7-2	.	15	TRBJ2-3	CASSLSLLRTDTQYF	TGTGCCAGCAGCTTAAGTCTACTACGCACAGATACGCAGTATTTT
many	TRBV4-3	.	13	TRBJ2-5	CAPLNGKQETQYF	TGCGCCCCGCTCAACGGAAAGCAAGAGACCCAGTACTTC
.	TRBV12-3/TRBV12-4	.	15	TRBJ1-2	CASSLGVGSPYGYTF	TGTGCCAGCAGTTTAGGGGTTGGCAGCCCCTATGGCTACACCTTC
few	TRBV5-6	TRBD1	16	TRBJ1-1	CASSLWRGRGNTEAFF	TGTGCCAGCAGCTTGTGGAGGGGGCGGGGGAACACTGAAGCTTTCTTT
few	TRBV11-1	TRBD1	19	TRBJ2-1	CASSFPGTGDASSYNEQFF	TGTGCCAGCAGCTTCCCCGGGACAGGGGACGCAAGTTCCTACAATGAGCAGTTCTTC
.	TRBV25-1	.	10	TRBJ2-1	CASRENEQFF	TGTGCCAGCAGGGAAAATGAGCAGTTCTTC
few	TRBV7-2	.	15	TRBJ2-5	CASSFLPGPQETQYF	TGTGCCAGCAGCTTTCTTCCGGGACCTCAAGAGACCCAGTACTTC
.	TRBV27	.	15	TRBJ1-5	CASSFGGENDQPQHF	TGTGCCAGCAGTTTCGGAGGGGAGAATGATCAGCCCCAGCATTTT
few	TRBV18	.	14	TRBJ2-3	CASSPRESTDTQYF	TGTGCCAGCTCCCCAAGGGAAAGCACAGATACGCAGTATTTT
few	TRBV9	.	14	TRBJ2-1	CASSVVGSLDEQFF	TGTGCCAGCAGCGTAGTGGGTAGCCTGGATGAGCAGTTCTTC
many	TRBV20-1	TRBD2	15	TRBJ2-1	CSARDLSGRVNEQFF	TGCAGTGCTAGAGATCTCAGCGGGAGGGTCAATGAGCAGTTCTTC
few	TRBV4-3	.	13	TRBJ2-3	CASSQVGGDTQYF	TGCGCCAGCAGCCAAGTAGGGGGAGATACGCAGTATTTT
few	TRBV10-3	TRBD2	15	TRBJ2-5	CAIKQLAGAQETQYF	TGTGCCATCAAGCAACTAGCGGGGGCCCAAGAGACCCAGTACTTC
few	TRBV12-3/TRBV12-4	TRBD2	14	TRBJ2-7	CASSSPGGQSEQYF	TGTGCCAGCAGTTCCCCGGGGGGGCAGAGCGAGCAGTACTTC
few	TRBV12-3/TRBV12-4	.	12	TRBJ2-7	CASRFGEYEQYF	TGTGCCAGCAGGTTTGGGGAGTACGAGCAGTACTTC
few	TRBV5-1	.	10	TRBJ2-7	CASREEGQYF	TGCGCCAGCAGGGAGGAAGGGCAGTACTTC
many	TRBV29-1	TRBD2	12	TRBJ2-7	CSVASGSYEQYF	TGCAGCGTTGCTAGCGGCTCCTACGAGCAGTACTTC
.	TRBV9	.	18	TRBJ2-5	CASSVGSEHLLHQETQYF	TGTGCCAGCAGCGTAGGTTCAGAGCACTTACTACACCAAGAGACCCAGTACTTC
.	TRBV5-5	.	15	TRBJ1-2	CASTPGGQGNYGYTF	TGTGCCAGCACCCCGGGGGGGCAGGGCAACTATGGCTACACCTTC
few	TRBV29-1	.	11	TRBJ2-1	CSVDREFEQFF	TGCAGCGTTGACCGGGAGTTCGAGCAGTTCTTC
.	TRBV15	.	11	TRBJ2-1	CATSFGHEQFF	TGTGCCACCAGCTTTGGACATGAGCAGTTCTTC
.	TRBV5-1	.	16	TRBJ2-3	CASSLAGRQGADTQYF	TGCGCCAGCAGCTTGGCGGGACGGCAAGGCGCAGATACGCAGTATTTT
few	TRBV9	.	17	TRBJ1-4	CASSDLGRGVGNEKLFF	TGTGCCAGCAGCGACCTAGGGCGGGGAGTGGGGAATGAAAAACTGTTTTTT
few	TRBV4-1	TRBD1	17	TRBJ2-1	CASSQGWGQSSYNEQFF	TGCGCCAGCAGCCAAGGCTGGGGACAGAGCTCCTACAATGAGCAGTTCTTC